These 25 T cell receptor beta chains were all obtained from the same sample, sequenced in a study of cytomegalovirus exposure and HLA in healthy donors. With 60 Vbeta and 13 Jbeta primers, the PCR was carried out. Clones were read by immunoSEQ multiplex PCR, and TCRdb kept only the in-frame ones, dropping some. The sample holds roughly 110,000 clones, roughly 77% seen once. What was sequenced was PBMCs. These TCRs come from a man between 40 and 49 years old in good health and CMV-seronegative.

CDR3 amino acids: CASSYSNSASYEQYF. As DNA, the CDR3 is TGTGCCAGCAGTTACTCGAATAGCGCCTCCTACGAGCAGTACTTC. The gene calls are TRBV6-6 and TRBJ2-7; D may be TRBD2 (5 bases). V was shortened by 0 bases and J by 0 bases, with 9 bases between the two germline ends. This CDR3 is 15 amino acids long. CDR1 is MNHNY, CDR2 SVGAGI, per germline (reference sequence).

In regard to this clone: The junction shows a germline mismatch at one end, possibly a read error. This chain links TRBV5-6 with TRBJ1-2, with D perhaps matching TRBD1 (5 bases). The germline V gene has CDR1 SGHDT and CDR2 YYEEEE. This CDR3 has 14 amino acids. The CDR3 spells CASTLGQEIYGYTF. As DNA, the CDR3 is TGTGCCAGCACCTTGGGGCAGGAAATCTATGGCTACACCTTC.

The chain has TRBV6-7 and TRBJ1-2; TRBD1 is a possible D gene (5 bases). TRBV6-7 is filed as an ORF, its function uncertain. V was clipped by 2 bases and J by 4 bases, with 14 bases between them. There are 15 residues in the CDR3. The CDR3 nucleotides are TGTGCCAGCAGTTACCTCCCCCAGGGCTCCTATGGCTACACCTTC. This gives the protein CASSYLPQGSYGYTF.

The chain recombines TRBV7-9 with TRBJ1-1; D gene uncertain. Germline V lookup: CDR1 SEHNR, CDR2 FQNEAQ (reference sequence). Trimming removed 5 bases at V and 0 bases at J, with 13 bases between. This CDR3 is 15 amino acids long. As DNA, the CDR3 is TGTGCCAGCAGCGCCAAGGCGGGGATGAACACTGAAGCTTTCTTT. Protein sequence: CASSAKAGMNTEAFF.

The rearrangement uses TRBV7-8 and TRBJ1-2, with D maybe TRBD1 (6 bases). V lost 4 bases and J lost 6, with 18 bases in between. The CDR3 covers 15 residues. Germline V gives CDR1 SGHVS, CDR2 FQNEAQ. The CDR3 nucleotides read TGTGCCAGCAGCTCGACCAGGGGAATTCAGGATGGCTACACCTTC. This translates into CASSSTRGIQDGYTF.

In regard to this clone: Other DNA sequences within the sample encode an identical CDR3. V is TRBV19 and J is TRBJ2-2; 10 bases match TRBD2. In germline, CDR1 is LNHDA, CDR2 SQIVND (reference sequence). This CDR3 is 15 amino acids long. Germline trimming cut 1 base from V and 6 bases from J; bases unmatched to any gene: 2. CDR3 DNA: TGTGCCAGTAGTATAGCGAGCGGGGGGGCCGGGGAGCTGTTTTTT. It yields the protein CASSIASGGAGELFF.

The chain is built from TRBV11-2 and TRBJ2-1, with TRBD2 identical over 11 bases. This CDR3 contains 14 residues. The ends lost 5 bases at V and 5 bases at J; junction bases unmatched: 2. Germline CDR1 and CDR2: SGHAT and FQNNGV. CDR3 DNA sequence: TGTGCCAGCAGCCTAGCGGGGGGTAACAATGAGCAGTTCTTC. Protein product: CASSLAGGNNEQFF.

The chain employs TRBV5-8 and TRBJ2-3, with 9 nucleotides matching TRBD2. The CDR3 is made up of 16 amino acids. Per the germline V gene, CDR1 is SGHTS and CDR2 is YDEGEE. The J segment lost 2 bases and the V segment lost 1 base, leaving 5 bases of the junction unmatched. CDR3 sequence (DNA): TGTGCCAGCAGCTTGTGGAGCGGGGGGACCACAGATACGCAGTATTTT. Its protein product is CASSLWSGGTTDTQYF.

The chain couples TRBV2 to TRBJ1-2; unclear D gene. CDR3 length: 13 residues. Germline lookup yields CDR1 SNHLY and CDR2 FYNNEI. With 2 bases removed from V and 3 bases from J, the gap between germline ends came to 7 bases. CDR3 in DNA: TGTGCCAGCAGTGAATCCGGGGACTATGGCTACACCTTC. Translation: CASSESGDYGYTF.

V is TRBV27 and J is TRBJ1-2, with D perhaps TRBD1 (6 bases). Deletions cut 5 bases from V and 2 bases from J, with 15 bases between. The CDR3 runs 15 residues. Germline assignment: CDR1 MNHEY and CDR2 SMNVEV (reference sequence). CDR3 loop: CASSPYGTQNYGYTF. CDR3 DNA: TGTGCCAGCAGTCCATACGGGACACAAAACTATGGCTACACCTTC.

The chain links TRBV7-2 to TRBJ1-2; tentatively, D is TRBD1 (6 bases). Germline-derived CDR1 and CDR2 are SGHTA and FQGNSA. This CDR3 has 13 residues. The V end lost 5 bases, the J end lost 1 base, and 8 bases lay between the germline ends. This CDR3 is CASSPDSNYGYTF. DNA of the CDR3: TGTGCCAGCAGCCCGGACAGTAACTATGGCTACACCTTC.

This chain connects TRBV6-5 to TRBJ1-6; D is possibly TRBD1 (6 bases). V was cut by 6 bases and J by 7 bases, with 13 bases left in between. Germline V gene sequence: CDR1 MNHEY, CDR2 SVGAGI. The CDR3 contains 14 residues. As DNA, the CDR3 is TGTGCCAGCAGCTCCGGGACAAGGAATTCACCCCTCCACTTT. Amino acids: CASSSGTRNSPLHF.

This chain links TRBV7-9 with TRBJ1-2; D is ambiguous. The ends were cut back, 4 bases at V and 1 base at J, with 16 bases in the middle. CDR1 is SEHNR and CDR2 is FQNEAQ in the germline V gene (reference sequence). This CDR3 contains 16 residues. DNA for the CDR3: TGTGCCAGCAGCTCGGGTTCCCCGCGGATTAACTATGGCTACACCTTC. Its protein product is CASSSGSPRINYGYTF.

V is TRBV29-1 and J is TRBJ2-3; 11 nucleotides line up with TRBD2. Germline CDR1 and CDR2: SQVTM and ANQGSEA. The V and J ends lost 7 bases and 2 bases, in that order; junction bases with no gene match: 8. The CDR3 has 15 residues. The DNA of the CDR3 is TGCAGCGCGAGTCTAGCGGGGGGAAACACAGATACGCAGTATTTT. Amino acid sequence: CSASLAGGNTDTQYF.

The V gene is TRBV7-9, the J gene TRBJ1-1; D is unclear. CDR1 and CDR2 from the germline V gene are SEHNR and FQNEAQ (reference sequence). This CDR3 comprises 13 residues. The V gene lost 5 bases and the J gene lost 1 base, with 8 bases spanning the gap. The DNA of the CDR3 is TGTGCCAGCAGCCATCAGTCGAACACTGAAGCTTTCTTT. It translates to CASSHQSNTEAFF. The variable domain in full, with the rest retrieved from reference TRBV7-9 and TRBJ1-1, is DTGVSQNPRHKITKRGQNVTFRCDPISEHNRLYWYRQTLGQGPEFLTYFQNEAQLEKSRLLSDRFSAERPKGSFSTLEIQRTEQGDSAMYLCASSHQSNTEAFFGQGTRLTVV.

This chain links TRBV5-1 with TRBJ2-5, with D possibly matching TRBD1 (6 bases). CDR3 length equals 14 residues. The germline V gene encodes CDR1 SGHRS and CDR2 YFSETQ. V was cut by 0 bases and J by 5 bases, with 11 bases left in between. The chain's CDR3 is CASSLGGPPETQYF. CDR3 bases: TGCGCCAGCAGCTTGGGGGGGCCCCCGGAGACCCAGTACTTC.

J is TRBJ2-3 and V is TRBV5-1, with no clear D. The V gene's germline CDR1 is SGHRS and CDR2 YFSETQ. With 1 base removed from V and 3 bases from J, the gap between germline ends came to 15 bases. The CDR3 runs 16 residues. CDR3 in DNA: TGCGCCAGCAGCTTGCCCGGGTCTACCAATACAGATACGCAGTATTTT. It yields the protein CASSLPGSTNTDTQYF.

This chain uses TRBV13 with TRBJ2-3; 15 positions match TRBD2. V was pared by 2 bases and J by 4 bases, with 4 bases of the junction left unmatched. The length of the CDR3 is 17 residues. The germline CDR1 and CDR2 sequences are PRHDT and FYEKMQ (reference sequence). DNA of the CDR3: TGTGCCAGCAGCTTACGGGGACTAGCGGGGGGTTCAGATACGCAGTATTTT. It yields the protein CASSLRGLAGGSDTQYF.

The chain employs TRBV15 and TRBJ1-5, with 10 bases identical to TRBD1. V gave up 6 bases and J gave up 0 bases; unmatched junction bases: 20. Germline V CDR1 and CDR2: LNHNV, YYDKDF (reference sequence). The CDR3 extends over 21 amino acids. CDR3 amino acids: CATRGHLFRQGAFISNQPQHF. DNA for the CDR3: TGTGCCACCAGGGGACATCTTTTCAGACAGGGGGCCTTCATTAGCAATCAGCCCCAGCATTTT.

The chain uses TRBV5-1 and TRBJ2-1; 8 nucleotides line up with TRBD2. The trim removed 4 bases at V and 4 bases at J, leaving 13 bases unmatched. The CDR3 sequence is 17 residues long. The V gene's germline CDR1 is SGHRS and CDR2 YFSETQ. DNA of the CDR3: TGCGCCAGCAGCGCCGGTGGTGCGGGGGGATCTTACAATGAGCAGTTCTTC. This codes for CASSAGGAGGSYNEQFF.

This clone turned up a few times. The chain carries TRBV5-4 and TRBJ2-1, with 10 positions matching TRBD1. Germline values: CDR1 SGHNT, CDR2 YYREEE (reference sequence). The CDR3 is made up of 14 amino acids. Trimming removed 4 bases from V and 2 bases from J; junction bases left unmatched: 0. CDR3 in amino acids: CASSGQGAYNEQFF. The CDR3 nucleotides are TGTGCCAGCAGCGGACAGGGGGCCTACAATGAGCAGTTCTTC.

The J gene is TRBJ2-1, the V gene TRBV2; a weak D match, TRBD1 (6 bases). CDR1 is SNHLY, CDR2 FYNNEI, per germline. The V end was cut by 3 bases, the J end by 4 bases, with 13 bases between. The CDR3 is 15 amino acids. CDR3 nucleotides: TGTGCCAGCAGTGACCGTGGGACACCTTACAATGAGCAGTTCTTC. Translation: CASSDRGTPYNEQFF.

V is TRBV7-9 and J is TRBJ2-7; perhaps TRBD1 as D (5 bases). The V and J ends lost 1 base and 6 bases respectively, with 16 bases between them. The CDR3 is 15 amino acids. Germline assignment: CDR1 SEHNR and CDR2 FQNEAQ (reference sequence). CDR3 bases: TGTGCCAGCAGCTTAGGGCCAGGGCTATACACCGAGCAGTACTTC. Amino acids: CASSLGPGLYTEQYF.

The chain is built from TRBV6-1 and TRBJ1-1, with D unresolved. The CDR3 has 11 amino acids. The germline V gene has CDR1 MNHNS and CDR2 SASEGT. The ends were cut back, 6 bases at V and 5 bases at J, with 7 bases in the middle. The CDR3 DNA follows: TGTGCCAGCAGGGTCGGGACTGAAGCTTTCTTT. Protein: CASRVGTEAFF.

This rearrangement joins TRBV2 to TRBJ2-4; D call uncertain. Germline CDR1 is SNHLY and CDR2 is FYNNEI. The CDR3 runs 15 residues. Trimming took off 3 bases at V and 0 bases at J, with 9 bases between the two ends. The CDR3 sequence is CASSDYDLAKNIQYF. The CDR3 bases are TGTGCCAGCAGTGACTACGATCTAGCCAAAAACATTCAGTACTTC. The full variable domain, in which reference TRBV2 and TRBJ2-4 provide the parts outside the CDR3, is EPEVTQTPSHQVTQMGQEVILRCVPISNHLYFYWYRQILGQKVEFLVSFYNNEISEKSEIFDDQFSVERPDGSNFTLKIRSTKLEDSAMYFCASSDYDLAKNIQYFGAGTRLSVL.